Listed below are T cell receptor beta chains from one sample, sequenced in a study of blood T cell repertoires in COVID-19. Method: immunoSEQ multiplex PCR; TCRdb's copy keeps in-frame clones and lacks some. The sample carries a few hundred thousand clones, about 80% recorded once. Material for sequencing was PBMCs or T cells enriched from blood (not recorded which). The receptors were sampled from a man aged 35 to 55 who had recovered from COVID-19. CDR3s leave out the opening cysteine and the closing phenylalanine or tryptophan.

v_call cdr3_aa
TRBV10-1 ASSERRDFYNEQF
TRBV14 ASSQGGGYGYT
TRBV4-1 ASSQIYRVDYGYT
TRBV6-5 ASSYRSGSGHEQF
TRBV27 ASSPGTSGSSVNEQY
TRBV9 ASSPRTGNTEAF
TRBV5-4 ASSRTLGADTQY
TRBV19 ASSISTGYNSPLH
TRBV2 ASSVVTGGDVVEKLF
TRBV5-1 ASSPIIAGGLQETQY
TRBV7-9 ASSFRREVKF
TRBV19 ASKPRQGFPLH
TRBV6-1 ASSEFGQALIDEQF
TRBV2 ASSEAGAGYT
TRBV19 ATESTGGSYEQY
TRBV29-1 SVTGTGAGQPQH
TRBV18 ASSPGQGNQPQH
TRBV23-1 ASSQPLLAGETLDTQY
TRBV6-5 ASDMARGPETQY
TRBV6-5 ASTGGVEAF
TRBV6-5 ASSRLAGTNEQF
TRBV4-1 ASSQDVFSYNEQF
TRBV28 ASSSTREPLH
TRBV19 ASKSGTIETQY
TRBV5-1 ASSEDTEAF
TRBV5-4 ASSLTGSRYGYT
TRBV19 ASSELRDRDTGELF
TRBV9 ASSTNAGWGELF
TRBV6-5 ASTSQGAGGGYT
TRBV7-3 ASSLQGENVLT
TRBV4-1 ASSSTGVAGDYNEQF
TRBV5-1 ASSLAPGETYEQY
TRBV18 ASSLGTGNTGELF
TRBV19 ASSIGGTTGYGYT
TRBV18 ASSRETEAF
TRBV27 VSRQLMNTEAF
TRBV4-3 ASSQEMGRDRHMNTEAF